Below are 28 T cell receptor beta chains sequenced from a single sample in a study of regulatory T cells in long-lasting Graves disease. Arm-PCR of CDR3 regions with iRepertoire HTBI primers generated TCR beta libraries. TCRdb reanalysed the multiplex PCR reads using MiXCR and keeps one entry per CDR3 protein. Of around 400,000 distinct CDR3 sequences listed, about a sixth are singletons. Sample time point: newly diagnosed GD, antithyroid drugs for less than 3 months. After RNA was extracted from PBMCs, the TCR library was made from it. This specimen was peripheral blood mononuclear cells (PBMCs), taken at new diagnosis, from a patient treated with antithyroid drugs. These receptors all stem from a female donor with Graves disease.

This clonotype has at least ten counts. The chain joins TRBV20-1 to TRBJ1-5, with TRBD1 identical over 7 bases. The CDR3 consists of 18 residues. CDR1 DFQATT and CDR2 SNEGSKA come from the germline V gene (reference sequence). J lost 2 bases, V lost 2 bases, and 15 bases had no gene match. CDR3 nucleotides: TGCAGTGCTAGATGGGCAGGGGGATTCGATTACGGCAATCAGCCCCAGCATTTT. Translated: CSARWAGGFDYGNQPQHF.

The rearrangement joins TRBV18 to TRBJ1-4; tentative D call: TRBD1 (5 bases). This CDR3 is built from 15 residues. Trimming removed 2 bases from V and 0 bases from J, with 7 bases in between. Germline CDR1 reads KGHSH; CDR2 reads LQKENI. The CDR3 loop is CASSPDRATNEKLFF. In nucleotides, the CDR3 is TGTGCCAGCTCACCAGACAGAGCAACTAATGAAAAACTGTTTTTT.

This clonotype was detected ten times or more. The chain couples TRBV6-2 or TRBV6-3 to TRBJ2-1; D may match TRBD1 or TRBD2 (6 bases each). Germline assignment: CDR1 MNHEY and CDR2 SVGEGT. CDR3 size: 15 residues. V was cut by 0 bases and J by 7 bases, with 13 bases left in between. The CDR3 spells CASSYSGGAQNEQFF. The CDR3 DNA reads TGTGCCAGCAGTTACTCGGGGGGCGCGCAGAATGAGCAGTTCTTC.

About this clonotype: One end of the junction does not line up with germline, which may come from a read error. The chain recombines TRBV12-3 or TRBV12-4 with TRBJ2-2; 9 bases are a match to TRBD1. CDR3 size: 14 residues. The CDR3 nucleotides read TGTGCCACAAAACAGGGGGCGAATACCGGGGAGCTGTTTTTT. This codes for CATKQGANTGELFF.

This clonotype was observed many times. The chain is built from TRBV6-1 and TRBJ1-1, with 8 bases lining up with TRBD1. The CDR3 extends over 15 amino acids. Germline V gives CDR1 MNHNS, CDR2 SASEGT. V lost 6 bases, J lost 3 bases, and 9 bases stayed unmatched. This CDR3 is CASRETTGVDTEAFF. The CDR3 DNA follows: TGTGCCAGCAGAGAAACGACAGGGGTGGACACTGAAGCTTTCTTT.

This chain joins TRBV6-4 and TRBJ2-5; D unclear. The V end was cut by 2 bases, the J end by 6 bases, with 4 bases between. This CDR3 spans 11 amino acids. Looked up from germline, CDR1 is MRHNA and CDR2 is SNTAGT. CDR3 amino acids: CASSDGKTQYF. The CDR3 DNA is TGTGCCAGCAGTGACGGGAAGACCCAGTACTTC.

This clonotype has at least ten counts. The chain uses TRBV7-9 and TRBJ1-1, with D maybe TRBD1 (5 bases). The V and J ends lost 5 bases and 5 bases respectively, with 15 bases between them. Germline assignment: CDR1 SEHNR and CDR2 FQNEAQ (reference sequence). The CDR3 spans 14 residues. The CDR3 DNA sequence: TGTGCCAGCAGCGGGCCTAGGGGTCGAACTGAAGCTTTCTTT. Translated, it gives CASSGPRGRTEAFF.

The J gene is TRBJ1-1, the V gene TRBV27; possible D gene TRBD1, 6 bases. Germline assignment: CDR1 MNHEY and CDR2 SMNVEV (reference sequence). The CDR3 consists of 14 residues. The V end was cut by 3 bases, the J end by 10 bases, with 18 bases between. This chain's CDR3 is CASSFRQGTRGAFF. Written as DNA, the CDR3 is TGTGCCAGCAGTTTTCGTCAGGGGACGCGAGGAGCTTTCTTT.

This clonotype was recorded at least ten times. J is TRBJ1-5 and V is TRBV24-1; D is undetermined. V lost 1 base and J 6 bases, leaving 6 bases between the germline ends. CDR1 and CDR2 from the germline V gene are KGHDR and SFDVKD. The CDR3 consists of 13 residues. This CDR3 is CATSDFEGQPQHF. CDR3 bases: TGTGCCACCAGTGATTTCGAGGGTCAGCCCCAGCATTTT.

As for this clonotype: This sequence may be a read error, since a much larger clone differs from it by one base. The chain uses TRBV28 and TRBJ2-2, with D unresolved. V gave up 5 bases and J gave up 3 bases, with 10 bases separating them. From germline, CDR1 is MDHEN and CDR2 SYDVKM. The CDR3 length is 14 residues. CDR3: CASSESSDTGELFF. The CDR3 region has the DNA TGTGCCAGCAGTGAGTCGTCAGACACCGGGGAGCTGTTTTTT.

Points on this clonotype: Since a much larger clone is just one base distant, this may be a read error. The CDR3 protein is CASSDRGNYEQYF. In nucleotides, the CDR3 is TGTGCCAGCAGTGACAGGGGGAACTACGAGCAGTACTTC. The chain employs TRBV12-3 or TRBV12-4 and TRBJ2-7; the match to TRBD1 covers 9 bases. V dropped 5 bases and J dropped 3; count of bases not matched to a gene: 2. The CDR3 is 13 residues long.

This clonotype appeared many times. J is TRBJ1-2 and V is TRBV5-1; TRBD1 agrees at 10 bases. In germline, CDR1 is SGHRS, CDR2 YFSETQ. V shed 3 bases and J 8 bases; nucleotides not matched to a gene: 7. The CDR3 length is 14 residues. CDR3 residues: CASSSRQGAWGYTF. In DNA, the CDR3 is TGCGCCAGCAGCTCCAGACAGGGGGCCTGGGGCTACACCTTC.

Comments on this clonotype: At one of its ends the junction is not consistent with the germline gene, which may arise from a read error. This chain joins TRBV5-1 and TRBJ2-1, with TRBD1 as a possible D gene (5 bases). The CDR3 is 17 amino acids. Germline V gene data show CDR1 as SGHRS and CDR2 as YFSETQ. The CDR3, as DNA: TGCGCCAGCAGCTTGCGTCCAGGGTCTTCCTCCTACGATGAGCAGTTCTTC. The encoded protein is CASSLRPGSSSYDEQFF. Full variable domain (missing parts from reference TRBV5-1 and TRBJ2-1): KAGVTQTPRYLIKTRGQQVTLSCSPISGHRSVSWYQQTPGQGLQFLFEYFSETQRNKGNFPGRFSGRQFSNSRSEMNVSTLELGDSALYLCASSLRPGSSSYDEQFFGPGTRLTVL.

V gene TRBV29-1 combines with J gene TRBJ1-1; 10 bases align to TRBD1. The CDR3 sequence is 18 residues long. Germline CDR1 reads SQVTM; CDR2 reads ANQGSEA. Unmatched junction bases numbered 17, after V lost 0 bases and J lost 7 bases. CDR3: CSVEDRNARTGGEVEAFF. The CDR3 nucleotides are TGCAGCGTTGAAGATCGGAATGCCCGGACAGGGGGGGAAGTTGAAGCTTTCTTT.

This clonotype has a count of ten or more. V is TRBV20-1 and J is TRBJ1-1, with a weak D call TRBD1 (5 bases). The germline V gene has CDR1 DFQATT and CDR2 SNEGSKA (reference sequence). V was shortened by 0 bases and J by 10 bases, with 15 bases between the two germline ends. This CDR3 spans 13 amino acids. The CDR3 sequence is CSARDRVREVAFF. The CDR3 DNA sequence: TGCAGTGCTAGAGATAGGGTCAGGGAGGTAGCTTTCTTT.

This clonotype has only a few counts. The chain combines TRBV5-1 with TRBJ2-5; possibly TRBD2 for D (5 bases). This CDR3 has 14 residues. Germline assignment: CDR1 SGHRS and CDR2 YFSETQ. V was clipped by 1 base and J by 3 bases, with 10 bases between them. The DNA of the CDR3 is TGCGCCAGCAGCTTGAACCCGGGAAAAGAGACCCAGTACTTC. Amino acid sequence: CASSLNPGKETQYF.

This clonotype was picked up many times. The rearrangement joins TRBV12-3 or TRBV12-4 to TRBJ1-1, with 8 bases that match TRBD1. The CDR3 has 14 amino acids. V dropped 8 bases and J dropped 4; count of bases not matched to a gene: 9. CDR3 sequence (DNA): TGTGCCAGCTCAAACAGGGGGAGGGTCACTGAAGCTTTCTTT. This gives the protein CASSNRGRVTEAFF.

As concerns this clonotype: A read error may be the cause here, since a much bigger clone is one base away. The rearrangement uses TRBV28 and TRBJ2-1; unclear D gene. The CDR3 is 13 residues long. V gave up 5 bases and J gave up 7 bases, with 12 bases separating them. The germline gives CDR1 MDHEN, CDR2 SYDVKM. Written as DNA, the CDR3 is TGTGCCAGCAGTGACCCAGTTCGGAATGAGCAGTTCTTC. Protein: CASSDPVRNEQFF. Supplemented by reference TRBV28 and TRBJ2-1, the full variable domain reads DVKVTQSSRYLVKRTGEKVFLECVQDMDHENMFWYRQDPGLGLRLIYFSYDVKMKEKGDIPEGYSVSREKKERFSLILESASTNQTSMYLCASSDPVRNEQFFGPGTRLTVL.

This clonotype has more than one count but fewer than ten. The chain has TRBV4-3 and TRBJ2-7; 11 bases map to TRBD2. This CDR3 is 16 amino acids long. V lost 4 bases and J lost 5; bases outside the gene matches: 10. Germline V gene lookup returns CDR1 LGHNA and CDR2 YSLEER. The CDR3 DNA follows: TGCGCCAGCAGCCCAAAACTAGCGGGAGTTATCCACGAGCAGTACTTC. Protein sequence: CASSPKLAGVIHEQYF.

This clonotype was detected many times. The CDR3: CASIITGASGRAYEQYF. CDR3 in DNA: TGTGCCAGCATCATTACCGGGGCTAGCGGGAGGGCGTACGAGCAGTACTTC. This chain uses TRBV11-2 with TRBJ2-7; TRBD2 matches 12 bases. The CDR3 length is 17 residues. Per the germline V gene, CDR1 is SGHAT and CDR2 is FQNNGV. The trim removed 7 bases at V and 4 bases at J, leaving 14 bases unmatched.

This clonotype was detected ten times or more. J is TRBJ1-2 and V is TRBV12-3 or TRBV12-4, with TRBD1 matching over 7 bases. The V segment lost 6 bases and the J segment 4 bases; nucleotides outside the gene matches: 8. The CDR3 contains 14 residues. CDR3 DNA: TGTGCCAGCAGGGGGACAGAATCTCGCTATGGCTACACCTTC. The encoded protein is CASRGTESRYGYTF.

This clonotype was seen repeatedly, ten times or more. The gene calls are TRBV12-3 or TRBV12-4 and TRBJ2-5; 9 nucleotides line up with TRBD2. The CDR3 covers 19 residues. Trimming at V came to 5 bases and at J to 9 bases, leaving 25 bases not matched to a gene. The CDR3 DNA sequence: TGTGCCAGCAGTCCGACGGGAAGGTCCTCCGGGACTAGCTTCATGGCCCAGTACTTC. It translates to CASSPTGRSSGTSFMAQYF.

In its sample, this clonotype was seen many times. The chain employs TRBV5-5 and TRBJ2-5; TRBD1 matches at 9 bases. Per the germline V gene, CDR1 is SGHKS and CDR2 is YYEKEE (reference sequence). Trimming cost V 2 bases and J 2 bases; bases outside gene matches: 4. The CDR3 runs to 15 residues. The CDR3 nucleotides are TGTGCCAGCAGCTTCCGGGACAGGGAACAAGAGACCCAGTACTTC. It is translated as CASSFRDREQETQYF.

This clonotype was seen a handful of times. J is TRBJ2-1 and V is TRBV3-1; TRBD1 agrees at 9 bases. CDR1 and CDR2 from the germline V gene are LGHDT and YNNKEL (reference sequence). The CDR3 is 19 amino acids. V lost 4 bases and J lost 0; bases outside the gene matches: 13. CDR3 nucleotides: TGTGCCAGCAGCCCCGAGGGACAGGGAAGGTGCAGCTCCTACAATGAGCAGTTCTTC. Residues: CASSPEGQGRCSSYNEQFF.

This clonotype was detected many times. The J gene is TRBJ2-2, the V gene TRBV12-3 or TRBV12-4, with D possibly TRBD2 on 6 matching bases. The length of the CDR3 is 14 residues. V was trimmed by 6 bases and J by 7 bases, leaving 15 bases between them. The CDR3 coding sequence is TGTGCCAGCAGCCAGATACTAGCATTCGGGGAGCTGTTTTTT. It translates to CASSQILAFGELFF.

Only a few counts were recorded for this clonotype. This may be a read error: a much more frequent sequence differs by one nucleotide. The rearrangement links TRBV20-1 to TRBJ2-1, with a possible D match to TRBD1 (6 bases). There are 13 residues in the CDR3. In germline, CDR1 is DFQATT, CDR2 SNEGSKA (reference sequence). As DNA, the CDR3 is TGCAGTGCTAGAGGGTGGGGGACACCTGAGCAGCTCTTC. Residues: CSARGWGTPEQLF.

This clonotype came up many times. In this CDR3 the conserved last residue, phenylalanine or tryptophan, is missing, so a read error is likely. The rearrangement links TRBV13 to TRBJ1-1; no clear D. The germline V gene has CDR1 PRHDT and CDR2 FYEKMQ (reference sequence). Between the trimmed V and J ends, which lost 7 bases and 2 bases, there was a span of 14 bases. This CDR3 has 14 residues. CDR3 sequence reads: CASTSEDLNTEAFS. The CDR3 DNA reads as TGTGCCAGCACGTCAGAGGACCTCAACACTGAAGCTTTCTCT.

The table lists this clonotype with many counts. The CDR3 sequence is CAIYTGDHGKLFF. The CDR3 nucleotides are TGTGCCATCTATACAGGGGATCACGGAAAACTGTTTTTT. The chain uses TRBV6-1 and TRBJ1-4; TRBD1 agrees at 7 bases. CDR1 is MNHNS, CDR2 SASEGT, per germline. The CDR3 is 13 amino acids. The ends lost 10 bases at V and 10 bases at J; junction bases unmatched: 12.